This passage covers 25 T cell receptor beta chains from one sample sequenced in a study of T cell responses to AZD1222 COVID-19 vaccine. Profiled with immunoSEQ multiplex PCR; TCRdb holds only in-frame clones, not every one. The sample has 90,000 to 100,000 clones, 85% to 90% seen once. This sample comprised peripheral blood, obtained 28 days after the second AZD1222 dose. All receptors come from an adult who received the AZD1222 COVID-19 vaccine.

In this sample, this clone turned up once. This sequence joins TRBV3-1 (or the pseudogene TRBV3-2) and TRBJ2-1, with D perhaps TRBD2 (6 bases). The germline V gene encodes CDR1 LGHDT and CDR2 YNNKEL (reference sequence). CDR3 length: 15 amino acids. V dropped 1 base and J dropped 6 bases, with 13 bases sitting between them. CDR3 sequence reads: CASSQVPGDVNEQFF. The DNA of the CDR3 is TGTGCCAGCAGCCAAGTACCGGGGGACGTCAATGAGCAGTTCTTC.

The gene calls are TRBV4-1 and TRBJ2-1; 13 nucleotides match TRBD2. CDR3 length: 18 residues. J gave up 9 bases and V 4 bases, and 15 bases lay outside the gene matches. Germline CDR1 MGHRA, CDR2 YSYEKL. The CDR3 sequence is CASSPQGLAGDGYAEQFF. CDR3 DNA sequence: TGCGCCAGCAGCCCTCAAGGACTAGCGGGAGATGGGTACGCTGAGCAGTTCTTC.

This chain links TRBV11-2 with TRBJ2-3, with D hard to call. The CDR3 contains 13 residues. V was shortened by 10 bases and J by 0 bases, with 11 bases between the two germline ends. Germline-derived CDR1 and CDR2 are SGHAT and FQNNGV. The CDR3 coding sequence is TGTGCCACCCGGATTGCTAGCACAGATACGCAGTATTTT. This codes for CATRIASTDTQYF.

The chain employs TRBV11-2 and TRBJ2-7; 11 bases match TRBD2. The germline V gene has CDR1 SGHAT and CDR2 FQNNGV. Unmatched junction bases numbered 5, after V lost 7 bases and J lost 0 bases. This CDR3 comprises 15 residues. The CDR3 nucleotides are TGTGCCAGCACCAAAACTAGCGGGAGCTCCTACGAGCAGTACTTC. Its translation: CASTKTSGSSYEQYF.

This chain uses TRBV7-2 with TRBJ1-1; D not resolved. The germline V gene encodes CDR1 SGHTA and CDR2 FQGNSA. The CDR3 spans 14 residues. V was pared by 7 bases and J by 4 bases, with 16 bases between. CDR3 DNA: TGTGCCAGCACCTACATGCTAGGAGGCACTGAAGCTTTCTTT. Protein sequence: CASTYMLGGTEAFF.

V gene TRBV7-3 combines with J gene TRBJ2-1; 13 bases fit TRBD2. This CDR3 comprises 15 residues. The ends lost 5 bases at V and 3 bases at J; junction bases unmatched: 1. Germline V lookup: CDR1 SGHTA, CDR2 FQGTGA. DNA of the CDR3: TGTGCCAGCAGCCGGACTAGCGGGAGCTACAATGAGCAGTTCTTC. Its protein product is CASSRTSGSYNEQFF.

The chain uses TRBV2 and TRBJ2-2, with a tentative D call TRBD1 (6 bases). CDR3 length: 16 amino acids. V was pared by 4 bases and J by 1 base, with 13 bases between. CDR1 and CDR2 from the germline V gene are SNHLY and FYNNEI. The CDR3 coding sequence is TGTGCCAGCAGTGGGGGGCTAGCCGAGAACACCGGGGAGCTGTTTTTT. This gives the protein CASSGGLAENTGELFF.

This clone was counted once. The chain recombines TRBV5-4 with TRBJ2-2; D could derive from TRBD1 or TRBD2 (5 bases each). V dropped 4 bases and J dropped 0 bases, with 19 bases sitting between them. The germline V gene has CDR1 SGHNT and CDR2 YYREEE (reference sequence). The CDR3 has 18 residues. CDR3 in DNA: TGTGCCAGCAGCCGGGGACGGCTAGCCCAATCGAACACCGGGGAGCTGTTTTTT. This sequence encodes CASSRGRLAQSNTGELFF. Together with reference TRBV5-4 and TRBJ2-2, the CDR3 gives the full variable domain: ETGVTQSPTHLIKTRGQQVTLRCSSQSGHNTVSWYQQALGQGPQFIFQYYREEENGRGNFPPRFSGLQFPNYSSELNVNALELDDSALYLCASSRGRLAQSNTGELFFGEGSRLTVL.

The gene calls are TRBV7-9 and TRBJ2-2; D is ambiguous. This CDR3 spans 17 amino acids. Germline CDR1 is SEHNR and CDR2 is FQNEAQ (reference sequence). Trimming removed 3 bases at V and 1 base at J, with 15 bases between. The CDR3 spells CASSFFVGIRNTGELFF. CDR3 DNA sequence: TGTGCCAGCAGCTTTTTTGTGGGCATCCGGAACACCGGGGAGCTGTTTTTT. Full variable domain (rest looked up from reference TRBV7-9 and TRBJ2-2): DTGVSQNPRHKITKRGQNVTFRCDPISEHNRLYWYRQTLGQGPEFLTYFQNEAQLEKSRLLSDRFSAERPKGSFSTLEIQRTEQGDSAMYLCASSFFVGIRNTGELFFGEGSRLTVL.

This chain connects TRBV19 to TRBJ2-5; 9 bases align to TRBD1. Unmatched junction bases numbered 4, after V lost 6 bases and J lost 5 bases. The CDR3 extends over 13 amino acids. Germline V gives CDR1 LNHDA, CDR2 SQIVND (reference sequence). The CDR3 region is CASRGTGRETQYF. The CDR3 DNA is TGTGCCAGTAGGGGGACAGGGCGGGAGACCCAGTACTTC.

V gene TRBV29-1 combines with J gene TRBJ2-7; D gene unclear. Looked up from germline, CDR1 is SQVTM and CDR2 is ANQGSEA. The CDR3 covers 11 residues. Trimming left V 7 bases short and J 2 bases short, with 9 bases between. This CDR3 reads CSASAPYEQYF. The CDR3, as DNA: TGCAGCGCCTCCGCACCCTACGAGCAGTACTTC.

The genes are TRBV5-4 and TRBJ2-3; maybe TRBD1 (6 bases). The V gene lost 4 bases and the J gene lost 4 bases, with 19 bases spanning the gap. The germline V gene has CDR1 SGHNT and CDR2 YYREEE (reference sequence). The CDR3 has 16 residues. The DNA of the CDR3 is TGTGCCAGCAGCCCCTACAGGGCGCCGTACGCAGATACGCAGTATTTT. It translates to CASSPYRAPYADTQYF. The whole variable domain, filled in from reference TRBV5-4 and TRBJ2-3, reads ETGVTQSPTHLIKTRGQQVTLRCSSQSGHNTVSWYQQALGQGPQFIFQYYREEENGRGNFPPRFSGLQFPNYSSELNVNALELDDSALYLCASSPYRAPYADTQYFGPGTRLTVL.

This clone was observed a single time. The chain couples TRBV7-3 to TRBJ2-3, with a tentative D call TRBD2 (6 bases). Trimming took 1 base from V and 8 from J, leaving 19 bases between them. CDR1 is SGHTA, CDR2 FQGTGA, per germline. The length of the CDR3 is 16 residues. The CDR3 DNA follows: TGTGCCAGCAGCTTAAATACCGGGAGTCTAGCGTCTACGCAGTATTTT. It yields the protein CASSLNTGSLASTQYF. Full variable domain (missing parts from reference TRBV7-3 and TRBJ2-3): GAGVSQTPSNKVTEKGKYVELRCDPISGHTALYWYRQSLGQGPEFLIYFQGTGAADDSGLPNDRFFAVRPEGSVSTLKIQRTERGDSAVYLCASSLNTGSLASTQYFGPGTRLTVL.

V usage is TRBV12-5 and J usage is TRBJ2-7; 11 bases line up with TRBD1. The CDR3 length is 15 residues. Looked up from germline, CDR1 is LGHNT and CDR2 is FRNRAP. The V and J ends lost 9 bases and 4 bases, in that order; junction bases with no gene match: 11. CDR3 region: CASLDSGTGGYEQYF. The CDR3, as DNA: TGTGCTAGCCTCGATTCCGGGACAGGGGGGTACGAGCAGTACTTC.

A word on this clone: The germline gene is not matched at one end of the junction; a read error may be the cause. The V and J genes are TRBV29-1 and TRBJ2-1, with D tentatively TRBD2 (6 bases). The CDR3 has 12 amino acids. The V gene's germline CDR1 is SQVTM and CDR2 ANQGSEA. CDR3 in DNA: TGCAGCGTTGTCCGAACTGACGGAGGGGCGGTCTTC. It yields the protein CSVVRTDGGAVF.

The rearrangement joins TRBV29-1 to TRBJ2-7; possibly TRBD2 for D (5 bases). This CDR3 has 15 amino acids. V lost 4 bases and J 2 bases, leaving 18 bases between the germline ends. The germline V gene encodes CDR1 SQVTM and CDR2 ANQGSEA. In DNA, the CDR3 is TGCAGCGTTGGAGCCCAAGAGGGTCGACCCTACGAGCAGTACTTC. Protein sequence: CSVGAQEGRPYEQYF.

J is TRBJ2-2 and V is TRBV9; D is tentatively TRBD1 or TRBD2 (7 bases each). V was cut by 2 bases and J by 3 bases, with 17 bases left in between. Per germline, CDR1 SGDLS and CDR2 YYNGEE. The CDR3 runs to 17 residues. Here the CDR3 DNA reads TGTGCCAGCAGCGTCCAAGGGGGCGGGAGCTACACCGGGGAGCTGTTTTTT. The encoded protein is CASSVQGGGSYTGELFF.

The gene calls are TRBV30 and TRBJ1-2; no definite D call. The CDR3 extends over 15 amino acids. Germline CDR1 reads GTSNPN; CDR2 reads SVGIG (reference sequence). With 2 bases removed from V and 0 bases from J, the gap between germline ends came to 13 bases. The CDR3 region is CAWSQGTQANYGYTF. The CDR3 nucleotides read TGTGCCTGGAGTCAAGGTACCCAAGCTAACTATGGCTACACCTTC. The complete variable domain, with remaining parts taken from reference TRBV30 and TRBJ1-2, reads SQTIHQWPATLVQPVGSPLSLECTVEGTSNPNLYWYRQAAGRGLQLLFYSVGIGQISSEVPQNLSASRPQDRQFILSSKKLLLSDSGFYLCAWSQGTQANYGYTFGSGTRLTVV.

This clone has a handful of counts. V usage is TRBV12-3 or TRBV12-4 and J usage is TRBJ1-1, with D unresolved. The V and J ends lost 3 bases and 1 base respectively, with 6 bases between them. The CDR3 sequence is 13 residues long. The CDR3 DNA is TGTGCCAGCAGTTTCGCGCCGAACACTGAAGCTTTCTTT. It is translated as CASSFAPNTEAFF.

This chain connects TRBV5-1 to TRBJ2-1, with a tentative D call TRBD2 (6 bases). CDR1 is SGHRS and CDR2 is YFSETQ in the germline V gene. V was clipped by 4 bases and J by 0 bases, with 14 bases between them. This CDR3 is built from 16 residues. The CDR3 DNA follows: TGCGCCAGCAGCCTAACCTATAGCGGCTCCTACAATGAGCAGTTCTTC. This codes for CASSLTYSGSYNEQFF.

The chain has TRBV18 and TRBJ1-2, with 7 bases that match TRBD1. J was trimmed by 4 bases and V by 5 bases; bases with no gene match: 13. The CDR3 contains 16 residues. Germline CDR1 and CDR2: KGHSH and LQKENI. CDR3 sequence: CASSIPGTAQTYGYTF. DNA of the CDR3: TGTGCCAGCTCAATACCGGGGACAGCCCAAACCTATGGCTACACCTTC.

Written as DNA, the CDR3 is TGTGCCAGTAGTTCAGGACTAGCGGGAGCGGCCGGGGAGCTGTTTTTT. Its translation: CASSSGLAGAAGELFF. The chain uses TRBV19 and TRBJ2-2; the match to TRBD2 covers 13 bases. After removal of 5 bases from V and 6 bases from J, the junction contained 6 bases not matched to a gene. The CDR3 contains 16 residues. Germline V lookup: CDR1 LNHDA, CDR2 SQIVND (reference sequence).

The chain joins TRBV14 to TRBJ2-7, with D possibly matching TRBD2 (6 bases). Germline V CDR1 and CDR2: SGHDN, FVKESK. With 0 bases removed from V and 3 bases from J, the gap between germline ends came to 15 bases. This CDR3 contains 16 residues. CDR3: CASSQEGLRDRYEQYF. DNA of the CDR3: TGTGCCAGCAGCCAAGAGGGGTTGCGGGACCGCTACGAGCAGTACTTC.

This chain connects TRBV12-1 to TRBJ2-3; TRBD1 is taken as the D call from the table, unchecked against the DNA. TRBV12-1 has pseudogene status. The CDR3 is made up of 16 amino acids. As DNA, the CDR3 is TGTGCCAGCAGCTTTATCGCTGACAGGGTGTTAGATACGCAGTATTTT. This codes for CASSFIADRVLDTQYF.

The rearrangement links TRBV5-6 to TRBJ2-2, with D perhaps assigned TRBD1 or TRBD2 (5 bases each). CDR1 is SGHDT and CDR2 is YYEEEE in the germline V gene. V was cut by 5 bases and J by 1 base, with 12 bases left in between. CDR3 length: 15 residues. The CDR3 nucleotides read TGTGCCAGCAGTTCTCAGGGAGTGAACACCGGGGAGCTGTTTTTT. This sequence encodes CASSSQGVNTGELFF. The full variable domain, with the rest looked up from reference TRBV5-6 and TRBJ2-2, is DAGVTQSPTHLIKTRGQQVTLRCSPKSGHDTVSWYQQALGQGPQFIFQYYEEEERQRGNFPDRFSGHQFPNYSSELNVNALLLGDSALYLCASSSQGVNTGELFFGEGSRLTVL.